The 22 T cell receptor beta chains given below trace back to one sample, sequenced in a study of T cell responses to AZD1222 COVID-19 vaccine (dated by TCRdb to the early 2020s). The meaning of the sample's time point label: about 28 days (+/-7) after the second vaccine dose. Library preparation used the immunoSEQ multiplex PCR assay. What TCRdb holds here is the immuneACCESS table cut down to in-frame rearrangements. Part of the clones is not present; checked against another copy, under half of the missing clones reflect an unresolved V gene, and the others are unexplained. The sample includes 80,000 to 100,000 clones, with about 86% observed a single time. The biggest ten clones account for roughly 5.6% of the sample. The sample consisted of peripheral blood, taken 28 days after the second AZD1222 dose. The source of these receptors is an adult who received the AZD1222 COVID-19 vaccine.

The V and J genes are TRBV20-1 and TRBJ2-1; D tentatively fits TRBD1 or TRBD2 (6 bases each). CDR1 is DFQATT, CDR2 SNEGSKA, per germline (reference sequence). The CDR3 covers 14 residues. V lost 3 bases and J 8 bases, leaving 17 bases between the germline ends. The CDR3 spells CSASRGNRGHEQFF. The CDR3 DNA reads TGCAGTGCTAGTAGGGGTAATCGGGGGCATGAGCAGTTCTTC.

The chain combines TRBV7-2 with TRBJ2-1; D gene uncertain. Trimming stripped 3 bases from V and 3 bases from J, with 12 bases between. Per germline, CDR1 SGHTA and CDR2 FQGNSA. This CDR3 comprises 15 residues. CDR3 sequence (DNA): TGTGCCAGCAGCTTGTACCTCGACCGCTACAATGAGCAGTTCTTC. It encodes CASSLYLDRYNEQFF. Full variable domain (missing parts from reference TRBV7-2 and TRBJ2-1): GAGVSQSPSNKVTEKGKDVELRCDPISGHTALYWYRQSLGQGLEFLIYFQGNSAPDKSGLPSDRFSAERTGGSVSTLTIQRTQQEDSAVYLCASSLYLDRYNEQFFGPGTRLTVL.

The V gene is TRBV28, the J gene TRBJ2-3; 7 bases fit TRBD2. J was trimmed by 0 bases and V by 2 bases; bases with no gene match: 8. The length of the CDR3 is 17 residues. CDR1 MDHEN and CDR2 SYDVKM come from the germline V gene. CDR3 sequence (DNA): TGTGCCAGCAGTTTAGGTTCGGCTAGCGGAAGCACAGATACGCAGTATTTT. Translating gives CASSLGSASGSTDTQYF.

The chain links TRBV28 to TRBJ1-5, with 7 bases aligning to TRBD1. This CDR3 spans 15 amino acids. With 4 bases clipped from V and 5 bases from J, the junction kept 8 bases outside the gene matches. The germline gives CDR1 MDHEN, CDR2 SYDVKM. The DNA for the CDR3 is TGTGCCAGCAGTTCGACAGGGCTCCCCCATCAGCCCCAGCATTTT. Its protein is CASSSTGLPHQPQHF.

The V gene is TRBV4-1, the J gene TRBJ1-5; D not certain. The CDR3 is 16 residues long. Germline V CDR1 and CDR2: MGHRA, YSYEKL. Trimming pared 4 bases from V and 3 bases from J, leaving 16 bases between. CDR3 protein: CASSPYREGLNQPQHF. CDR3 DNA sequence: TGCGCCAGCAGCCCCTATAGGGAAGGGCTCAATCAGCCCCAGCATTTT.

CDR3 sequence reads: CASSPRTRSPLHF. The CDR3 nucleotides read TGTGCCAGCAGTCCCAGGACCCGTTCACCCCTCCACTTT. The V call is TRBV28, the J call TRBJ1-6; unclear D gene. The CDR3 covers 13 residues. Trimming stripped 5 bases from V and 9 bases from J, with 11 bases between. Germline V gene data show CDR1 as MDHEN and CDR2 as SYDVKM. Variable domain in full (rest from reference TRBV28 and TRBJ1-6): DVKVTQSSRYLVKRTGEKVFLECVQDMDHENMFWYRQDPGLGLRLIYFSYDVKMKEKGDIPEGYSVSREKKERFSLILESASTNQTSMYLCASSPRTRSPLHFGNGTRLTVT.

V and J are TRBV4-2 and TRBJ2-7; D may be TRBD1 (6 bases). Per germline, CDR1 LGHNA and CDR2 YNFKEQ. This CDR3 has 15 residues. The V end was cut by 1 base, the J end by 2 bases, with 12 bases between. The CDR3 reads CASSQGTGPAYEQYF. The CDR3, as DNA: TGTGCCAGCAGCCAAGGCACAGGGCCGGCCTACGAGCAGTACTTC.

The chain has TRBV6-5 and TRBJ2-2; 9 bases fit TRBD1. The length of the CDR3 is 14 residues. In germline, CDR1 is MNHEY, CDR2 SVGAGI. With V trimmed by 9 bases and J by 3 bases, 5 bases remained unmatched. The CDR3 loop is CARETGGDTGELFF. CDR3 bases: TGTGCCAGAGAGACAGGGGGGGACACCGGGGAGCTGTTTTTT.

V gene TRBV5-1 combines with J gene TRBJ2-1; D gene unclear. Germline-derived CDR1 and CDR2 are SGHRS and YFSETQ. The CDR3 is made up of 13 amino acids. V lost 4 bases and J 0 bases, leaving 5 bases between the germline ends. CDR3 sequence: CASSISSYNEQFF. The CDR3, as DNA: TGCGCCAGCAGCATTAGCTCCTACAATGAGCAGTTCTTC.

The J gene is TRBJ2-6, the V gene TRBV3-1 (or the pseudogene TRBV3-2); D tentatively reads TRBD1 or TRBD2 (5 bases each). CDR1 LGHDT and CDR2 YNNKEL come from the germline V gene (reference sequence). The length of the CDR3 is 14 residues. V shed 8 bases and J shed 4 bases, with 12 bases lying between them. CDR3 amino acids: CASRRDPGANVLTF. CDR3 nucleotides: TGTGCCAGCCGCCGGGACCCCGGGGCCAACGTCCTGACTTTC.

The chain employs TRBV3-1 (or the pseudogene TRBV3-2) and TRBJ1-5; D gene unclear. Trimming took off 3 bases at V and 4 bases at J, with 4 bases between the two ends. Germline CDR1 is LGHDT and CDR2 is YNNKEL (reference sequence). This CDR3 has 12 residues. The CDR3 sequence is CASSQLNQPQHF. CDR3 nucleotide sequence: TGTGCCAGCAGCCAGCTTAATCAGCCCCAGCATTTT.

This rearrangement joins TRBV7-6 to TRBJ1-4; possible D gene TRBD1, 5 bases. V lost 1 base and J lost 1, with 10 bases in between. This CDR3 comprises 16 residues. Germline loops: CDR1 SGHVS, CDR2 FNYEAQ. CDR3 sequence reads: CASSLGGRITNEKLFF. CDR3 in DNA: TGTGCCAGCAGCTTAGGGGGACGGATAACTAATGAAAAACTGTTTTTT.

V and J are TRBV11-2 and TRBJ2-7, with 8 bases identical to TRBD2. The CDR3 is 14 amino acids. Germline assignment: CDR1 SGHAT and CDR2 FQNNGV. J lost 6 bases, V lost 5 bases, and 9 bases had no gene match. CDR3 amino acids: CASSPSGRPFEQYF. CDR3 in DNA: TGTGCCAGCAGCCCAAGCGGGAGACCGTTCGAGCAGTACTTC.

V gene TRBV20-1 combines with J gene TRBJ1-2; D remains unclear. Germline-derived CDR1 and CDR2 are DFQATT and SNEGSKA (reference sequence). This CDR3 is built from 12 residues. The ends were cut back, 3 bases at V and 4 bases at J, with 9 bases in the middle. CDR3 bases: TGCAGTGCTAGTGGCGGGTCCTATGGCTACACCTTC. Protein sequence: CSASGGSYGYTF.

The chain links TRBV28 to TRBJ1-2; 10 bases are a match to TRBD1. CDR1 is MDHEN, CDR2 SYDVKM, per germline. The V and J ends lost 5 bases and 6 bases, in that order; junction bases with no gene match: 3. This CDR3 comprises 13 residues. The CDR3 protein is CASSPGQGHGYTF. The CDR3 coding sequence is TGTGCCAGCAGTCCGGGACAGGGGCATGGCTACACCTTC.

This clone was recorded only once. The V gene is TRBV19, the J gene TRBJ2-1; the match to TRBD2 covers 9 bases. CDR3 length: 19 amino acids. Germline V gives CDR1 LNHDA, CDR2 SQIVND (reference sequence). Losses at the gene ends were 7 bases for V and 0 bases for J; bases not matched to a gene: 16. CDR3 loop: CASTPRVAGAPSSYNEQFF. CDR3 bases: TGTGCCAGTACCCCGAGGGTAGCGGGGGCCCCCAGCTCCTACAATGAGCAGTTCTTC.

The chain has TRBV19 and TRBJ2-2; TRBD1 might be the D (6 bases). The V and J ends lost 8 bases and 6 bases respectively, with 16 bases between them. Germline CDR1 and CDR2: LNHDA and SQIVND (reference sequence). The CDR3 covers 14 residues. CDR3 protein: CASSRQGRSGELFF. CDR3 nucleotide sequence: TGTGCCAGTTCTAGGCAGGGGCGGTCCGGGGAGCTGTTTTTT.

This CDR3 is CATSDARTGASGELFF. DNA of the CDR3: TGTGCCACCAGTGATGCGAGGACAGGGGCTTCCGGGGAGCTGTTTTTT. The rearrangement links TRBV24-1 to TRBJ2-2; 9 bases are shared with TRBD1. V dropped 3 bases and J dropped 6; count of bases not matched to a gene: 7. The V gene's germline CDR1 is KGHDR and CDR2 SFDVKD. The CDR3 covers 16 residues.

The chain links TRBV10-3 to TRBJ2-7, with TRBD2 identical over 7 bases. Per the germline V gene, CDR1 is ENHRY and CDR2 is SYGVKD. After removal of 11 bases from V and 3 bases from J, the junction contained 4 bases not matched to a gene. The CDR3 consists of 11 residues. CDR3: CAGGGRYEQYF. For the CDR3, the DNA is TGTGCCGGGGGGGGACGCTACGAGCAGTACTTC.

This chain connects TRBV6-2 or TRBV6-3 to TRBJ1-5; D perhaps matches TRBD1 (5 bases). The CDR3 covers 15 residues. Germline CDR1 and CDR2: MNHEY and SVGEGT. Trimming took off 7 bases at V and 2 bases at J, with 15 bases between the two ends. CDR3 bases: TGTGCCAGCACCCCCCGGGGGACTCGCAATCAGCCCCAGCATTTT. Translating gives CASTPRGTRNQPQHF.

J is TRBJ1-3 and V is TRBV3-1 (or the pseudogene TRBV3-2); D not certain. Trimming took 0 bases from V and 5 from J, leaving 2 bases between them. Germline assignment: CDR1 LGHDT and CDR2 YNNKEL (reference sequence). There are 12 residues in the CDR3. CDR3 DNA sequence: TGTGCCAGCAGCCAAGATCGAAACACCATATATTTT. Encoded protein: CASSQDRNTIYF.

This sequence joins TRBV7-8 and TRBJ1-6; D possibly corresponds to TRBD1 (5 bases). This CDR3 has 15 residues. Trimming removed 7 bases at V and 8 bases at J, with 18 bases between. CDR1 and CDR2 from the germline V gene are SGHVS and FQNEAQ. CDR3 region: CASTAGLLIDSPLHF. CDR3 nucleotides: TGTGCCAGCACTGCAGGGCTTTTAATTGATTCACCCCTCCACTTT.